This passage covers 26 T cell receptor beta chains from one sample sequenced in a study of brain T cells in children with intractable seizures. This table comes from immunoSEQ multiplex PCR, and its TCRdb copy is limited to in-frame clones, with some not included. The repertoire holds about 64,000 clones, 95% to 96% seen once, with approximately 0.38% in the top ten. The starting material was peripheral blood, obtained at surgery. Receptors were obtained from a boy younger than two with focal cortical dysplasia and intractable seizures.

The chain has TRBV12-3 or TRBV12-4 and TRBJ2-2; TRBD1 is a possible D gene (5 bases). V lost 3 bases, J lost 6 bases, and 8 bases lay in between. The CDR3 loop spans 13 amino acids. The CDR3 region is CASSLAGSGELFF. The CDR3 coding sequence is TGTGCCAGCAGTTTGGCAGGGTCCGGGGAGCTGTTTTTT.

The chain uses TRBV27 and TRBJ1-1, with D unclear. CDR3 length: 14 amino acids. The germline V and J ends were trimmed by 1 base and 0 bases, with 6 bases remaining between them. Germline values: CDR1 MNHEY, CDR2 SMNVEV (reference sequence). The DNA of the CDR3 is TGTGCCAGCAGTTTATACGGGTTGAACACTGAAGCTTTCTTT. Translating it yields CASSLYGLNTEAFF.

This chain uses TRBV28 with TRBJ2-5; 9 bases map to TRBD2. From germline, CDR1 is MDHEN and CDR2 SYDVKM. The CDR3 runs 16 residues. The J segment lost 3 bases and the V segment lost 4 bases, leaving 9 bases of the junction unmatched. As DNA, the CDR3 is TGTGCCAGCAGTTCCCCTTGGTTAGCGGGAGAAGAGACCCAGTACTTC. Protein: CASSSPWLAGEETQYF.

The CDR3 here is CSARSNGYTF. The CDR3 DNA reads as TGCAGTGCTAGATCTAATGGCTACACCTTC. The chain has TRBV20-1 and TRBJ1-2; the D is unclear. Trimming took 2 bases from V and 6 from J, leaving 4 bases between them. The CDR3 runs to 10 residues. Looked up from germline, CDR1 is DFQATT and CDR2 is SNEGSKA (reference sequence).

The chain carries TRBV18 and TRBJ2-7; D gene unclear. V was pared by 1 base and J by 5 bases, with 12 bases between. This CDR3 has 14 residues. CDR1 KGHSH and CDR2 LQKENI come from the germline V gene. In nucleotides, the CDR3 is TGTGCCAGCTCACCACTAGGTCCTGGGGACGAGCAGTACTTC. Its protein is CASSPLGPGDEQYF.

The chain employs TRBV7-6 and TRBJ2-2; 10 nucleotides agree with TRBD2. CDR3 size: 16 residues. Trimming cost V 4 bases and J 5 bases; bases outside gene matches: 7. Germline CDR1 reads SGHVS; CDR2 reads FNYEAQ. CDR3 DNA sequence: TGTGCCAGCAGCTCGTTACTACTAGCGGGGACCGGGGAGCTGTTTTTT. Protein sequence: CASSSLLLAGTGELFF.

This sequence joins TRBV20-1 and TRBJ1-2; no firm D call. Deletions cut 6 bases from V and 3 bases from J, with 8 bases between. This CDR3 is built from 11 residues. Germline assignment: CDR1 DFQATT and CDR2 SNEGSKA (reference sequence). This chain's CDR3 is CSAQQDYGYTF. CDR3 nucleotide sequence: TGCAGTGCCCAACAAGACTATGGCTACACCTTC.

The chain joins TRBV5-4 to TRBJ2-7; 10 positions match TRBD2. This CDR3 region has 15 residues. Germline V gene lookup returns CDR1 SGHNT and CDR2 YYREEE (reference sequence). Trimming took 4 bases from V and 3 from J; bases not matched to a gene: 7. The CDR3 region is CASSPGLAEGYEQYF. CDR3 in DNA: TGTGCCAGCAGCCCTGGACTAGCGGAGGGCTACGAGCAGTACTTC.

The rearrangement uses TRBV10-3 and TRBJ1-3; D not certain. This CDR3 region has 12 residues. Germline-derived CDR1 and CDR2 are ENHRY and SYGVKD. V lost 8 bases and J 2 bases, leaving 7 bases between the germline ends. In nucleotides, the CDR3 is TGTGCCATCGTAGAGGCTGGAAACACCATATATTTT. The encoded protein is CAIVEAGNTIYF.

V is TRBV3-1 (or the pseudogene TRBV3-2) and J is TRBJ2-3; TRBD2 is a possible D gene (6 bases). The germline V gene has CDR1 LGHDT and CDR2 YNNKEL (reference sequence). This CDR3 region has 17 residues. Trimming took off 1 base at V and 4 bases at J, with 18 bases between the two ends. The CDR3 bases are TGTGCCAGCAGCCAAGGAATCATTTCCGGGAGTGCAGATACGCAGTATTTT. Protein sequence: CASSQGIISGSADTQYF.

The rearrangement joins TRBV11-2 to TRBJ2-7, with 7 nucleotides matching TRBD2. V trimming: 0 bases; J trimming: 7 bases; junction bases outside the gene matches: 12. Germline V gene data show CDR1 as SGHAT and CDR2 as FQNNGV. This CDR3 has 16 amino acids. Here the CDR3 DNA reads TGTGCCAGCAGCTTAGATCTGAGCGGGACCTTATTAGAGCAGTACTTC. Protein product: CASSLDLSGTLLEQYF.

The gene calls are TRBV30 and TRBJ1-5, with D tentatively TRBD1 (6 bases). The germline V and J ends were trimmed by 0 bases and 0 bases, with 6 bases remaining between them. CDR3 size: 14 residues. Germline V gene data show CDR1 as GTSNPN and CDR2 as SVGIG (reference sequence). The CDR3 reads CAWSVGGSNQPQHF. CDR3 coding DNA: TGTGCCTGGAGTGTAGGGGGTAGCAATCAGCCCCAGCATTTT.

The V call is TRBV4-3, the J call TRBJ2-3; no definite D call. Germline CDR1 is LGHNA and CDR2 is YSLEER. The CDR3 is made up of 15 amino acids. The V gene lost 4 bases and the J gene lost 0 bases, with 11 bases spanning the gap. CDR3 loop: CASSRNGHSTDTQYF. CDR3 coding DNA: TGCGCCAGCAGCCGTAACGGTCATAGCACAGATACGCAGTATTTT.

Only one count was recorded for this clone. J is TRBJ2-3 and V is TRBV7-9; 8 positions agree with TRBD2. With V trimmed by 5 bases and J by 4 bases, 5 bases remained unmatched. Germline loops: CDR1 SEHNR, CDR2 FQNEAQ (reference sequence). This CDR3 region has 14 residues. This chain's CDR3 is CASSPPTSADTQYF. CDR3 in DNA: TGTGCCAGCAGCCCCCCGACTAGCGCAGATACGCAGTATTTT. Combining the CDR3 with reference TRBV7-9 and TRBJ2-3 gives the whole variable domain DTGVSQNPRHKITKRGQNVTFRCDPISEHNRLYWYRQTLGQGPEFLTYFQNEAQLEKSRLLSDRFSAERPKGSFSTLEIQRTEQGDSAMYLCASSPPTSADTQYFGPGTRLTVL.

In nucleotides, the CDR3 is TGTGCCAGCAGCCAAGATGTGGCGGGAGACCCGGATACGCAGTATTTT. Translation gives CASSQDVAGDPDTQYF. This sequence joins TRBV4-2 and TRBJ2-3; 7 bases fit TRBD2. V was pared by 0 bases and J by 6 bases, with 9 bases of the junction left unmatched. CDR1 LGHNA and CDR2 YNFKEQ come from the germline V gene. The CDR3 has 16 amino acids.

The chain joins TRBV7-2 to TRBJ2-3, with 7 nucleotides matching TRBD2. CDR3 length: 15 amino acids. V trimming: 0 bases; J trimming: 8 bases; junction bases outside the gene matches: 8. CDR1 SGHTA and CDR2 FQGNSA come from the germline V gene. CDR3 protein: CASSLAGPSSGTQYF. CDR3 in DNA: TGTGCCAGCAGCTTAGCGGGGCCGTCTAGCGGTACGCAGTATTTT.

The chain links TRBV4-2 to TRBJ2-3; D is unresolved. The germline gives CDR1 LGHNA, CDR2 YNFKEQ. This CDR3 has 19 residues. Trimming pared 0 bases from V and 0 bases from J, leaving 19 bases between. The CDR3 loop is CASSQELSLHETSTDTQYF. The CDR3 DNA reads TGTGCCAGCAGCCAAGAGCTGAGTCTACACGAGACTAGCACAGATACGCAGTATTTT.

This sequence joins TRBV12-5 and TRBJ1-4; 11 positions agree with TRBD1. V was pared by 1 base and J by 7 bases, with 8 bases of the junction left unmatched. Germline assignment: CDR1 LGHNT and CDR2 FRNRAP. The CDR3 is 17 amino acids. The CDR3 loop is CASGLARGDRGSEKLFF. CDR3 DNA sequence: TGTGCTAGTGGTTTGGCCCGCGGGGACAGGGGGAGTGAAAAACTGTTTTTT.

The chain recombines TRBV27 with TRBJ2-2, with 8 bases lining up with TRBD2. Germline CDR1 and CDR2: MNHEY and SMNVEV (reference sequence). CDR3 length equals 14 residues. With 5 bases clipped from V and 15 bases from J, the junction kept 14 bases outside the gene matches. The CDR3 spells CASSRIDGGGLVFF. Written as DNA, the CDR3 is TGTGCCAGCAGTAGAATCGACGGGGGGGGCTTGGTGTTTTTT.

This clone was seen only once. The chain uses TRBV6-5 and TRBJ2-3; D not resolved. The CDR3 contains 15 residues. Trimming cost V 7 bases and J 0 bases, with 14 bases left between them. Germline V gene data show CDR1 as MNHEY and CDR2 as SVGAGI. DNA for the CDR3: TGTGCCAGCACCAAAGGGTGGGTGAGCACAGATACGCAGTATTTT. Translation gives CASTKGWVSTDTQYF.

The rearrangement uses TRBV6-6 and TRBJ2-7, with 10 bases identical to TRBD1. Germline lookup yields CDR1 MNHNY and CDR2 SVGAGI (reference sequence). J lost 7 bases, V lost 4 bases, and 10 bases had no gene match. The CDR3 length is 15 residues. The CDR3 spells CASSLTGGEEWEQYF. DNA of the CDR3: TGTGCCAGCAGTTTGACAGGGGGCGAGGAATGGGAGCAGTACTTC.

J is TRBJ2-7 and V is TRBV28; 9 bases are a match to TRBD1. The CDR3 runs 14 residues. CDR1 and CDR2 (germline): MDHEN, SYDVKM. J was trimmed by 6 bases and V by 7 bases; bases with no gene match: 10. The CDR3 protein is CASKLDRGVGEQYF. The CDR3 DNA reads TGTGCCAGCAAACTTGACAGGGGGGTCGGCGAGCAGTACTTC.

V is TRBV13 and J is TRBJ1-2, with a tentative D call TRBD1 (5 bases). The CDR3 has 14 amino acids. CDR1 and CDR2 (germline): PRHDT, FYEKMQ (reference sequence). Trimming cost V 6 bases and J 3 bases, with 14 bases left between them. CDR3 nucleotides: TGTGCCAGCAGTCCGGGGGTGCCCTACTATGGCTACACCTTC. This gives the protein CASSPGVPYYGYTF.

The chain couples TRBV5-4 to TRBJ1-2; the match to TRBD1 covers 12 bases. CDR1 SGHNT and CDR2 YYREEE come from the germline V gene (reference sequence). J gave up 7 bases and V 4 bases, and 5 bases lay outside the gene matches. CDR3 size: 14 residues. DNA of the CDR3: TGTGCCAGCAGCCGGGGACAGGGGGCATTTGGCTACACCTTC. Encoded protein: CASSRGQGAFGYTF.

The rearrangement joins TRBV21-1 to TRBJ1-5. TRBV21-1 is assigned pseudogene status. The CDR3 covers 12 residues. The CDR3 DNA reads as TGTGCCAGCAGCAAGGGCAATCAGCCCCAGCATTTT. This gives the protein CASSKGNQPQHF.

The chain uses TRBV28 and TRBJ2-6, with 8 bases fitting TRBD2. The J segment lost 1 base and the V segment lost 5 bases, leaving 1 base of the junction unmatched. The CDR3 sequence is 15 residues long. The germline CDR1 and CDR2 sequences are MDHEN and SYDVKM. The CDR3, as DNA: TGTGCCAGCAGTCTAGCGGGTTCTGGGGCCAACGTCCTGACTTTC. This gives the protein CASSLAGSGANVLTF.